This passage covers 21 T cell receptor beta chains from one sample sequenced in a study of T cells after yellow fever vaccination. One entry per CDR3 protein, called by TCRdb with MiXCR from the 5' RACE reads. This table holds roughly 150,000 distinct CDR3 sequences, roughly 8% found once. The sample was CD4+ T cells sorted from PBMCs, taken 5 days after the yellow fever booster vaccination. The receptors come from a man aged 25-45 years who received the YFV17D yellow fever vaccine.

In its sample, this clonotype was seen many times. The chain is built from TRBV29-1 and TRBJ2-7; TRBD1 matches 8 bases. The CDR3 is 13 residues long. Germline CDR1 is SQVTM and CDR2 is ANQGSEA. V was pared by 4 bases and J by 6 bases, with 8 bases of the junction left unmatched. CDR3 protein: CSVVWTGYGEQYF. CDR3 DNA sequence: TGCAGCGTTGTTTGGACAGGGTACGGCGAGCAGTACTTC.

This clonotype has ten or more counts. The chain couples TRBV20-1 to TRBJ2-1; D possibly uses TRBD1 or TRBD2 (7 bases each). The germline V and J ends were trimmed by 6 bases and 10 bases, with 19 bases remaining between them. The CDR3 is made up of 13 amino acids. Looked up from germline, CDR1 is DFQATT and CDR2 is SNEGSKA (reference sequence). The CDR3 DNA sequence: TGCAGTGCCCCTAGGGAGGGCAGGGGGGAGCAGTTCTTC. As protein: CSAPREGRGEQFF.

The chain couples TRBV18 to TRBJ2-7; D call uncertain. V lost 2 bases to trimming and J lost 2 bases, with 7 bases between them. The CDR3 loop spans 13 amino acids. The V gene's germline CDR1 is KGHSH and CDR2 LQKENI. The CDR3 loop reads CASSPSVTYEQYF. In nucleotides, the CDR3 is TGTGCCAGCTCACCATCCGTAACCTACGAGCAGTACTTC.

The chain joins TRBV2 to TRBJ2-3, with D hard to call. Germline V gives CDR1 SNHLY, CDR2 FYNNEI. The CDR3 contains 12 residues. Trimming took 4 bases from V and 4 from J, leaving 6 bases between them. CDR3 DNA sequence: TGTGCCAGCAGTGTCGGTGCAGATACGCAGTATTTT. This gives the protein CASSVGADTQYF. The full variable domain, completed using reference TRBV2 and TRBJ2-3, is EPEVTQTPSHQVTQMGQEVILRCVPISNHLYFYWYRQILGQKVEFLVSFYNNEISEKSEIFDDQFSVERPDGSNFTLKIRSTKLEDSAMYFCASSVGADTQYFGPGTRLTVL.

The chain carries TRBV13 and TRBJ2-7; 7 nucleotides match TRBD2. The trim removed 4 bases at V and 3 bases at J, leaving 9 bases unmatched. The CDR3 spans 15 residues. CDR1 PRHDT and CDR2 FYEKMQ come from the germline V gene (reference sequence). The CDR3 nucleotides read TGTGCCAGCAGCTCATCTAGCGGATCTCGCTACGAGCAGTACTTC. Protein product: CASSSSSGSRYEQYF.

This clonotype was seen a few times. The chain has TRBV9 and TRBJ2-5, with D tentatively TRBD2 (5 bases). V was cut by 2 bases and J by 5 bases, with 16 bases left in between. The CDR3 totals 15 residues. Looked up from germline, CDR1 is SGDLS and CDR2 is YYNGEE. CDR3 amino acids: CASSVPRGGQETQYF. CDR3 coding DNA: TGTGCCAGCAGCGTTCCCCGGGGTGGCCAGGAGACCCAGTACTTC.

This clonotype was seen repeatedly, ten times or more. V and J are TRBV18 and TRBJ2-7; 13 bases agree with TRBD2. The CDR3 sequence is 16 residues long. CDR1 KGHSH and CDR2 LQKENI come from the germline V gene. V shed 3 bases and J 3 bases; nucleotides not matched to a gene: 5. CDR3 protein: CASSPLGTSGVYEQYF. The CDR3 DNA is TGTGCCAGCTCACCGCTCGGGACTAGCGGGGTCTACGAGCAGTACTTC. Complete variable domain (other parts from reference TRBV18 and TRBJ2-7): NAGVMQNPRHLVRRRGQEARLRCSPMKGHSHVYWYRQLPEEGLKFMVYLQKENIIDESGMPKERFSAEFPKEGPSILRIQQVVRGDSAAYFCASSPLGTSGVYEQYFGPGTRLTVT.

The chain recombines TRBV28 with TRBJ2-3, with 8 nucleotides matching TRBD2. V shed 1 base and J 5 bases; nucleotides not matched to a gene: 5. The CDR3 length is 15 residues. Germline loops: CDR1 MDHEN, CDR2 SYDVKM. The CDR3 sequence is CASSLLLGRGDTQYF. The CDR3 bases are TGTGCCAGCAGTTTATTGCTCGGGAGGGGAGATACGCAGTATTTT.

The rearrangement uses TRBV20-1 and TRBJ2-5; D may be TRBD1 (6 bases). In germline, CDR1 is DFQATT, CDR2 SNEGSKA (reference sequence). This CDR3 is 13 amino acids long. Trimming left V 3 bases short and J 3 bases short, with 11 bases between. In nucleotides, the CDR3 is TGCAGTGCTAGTTGGCAGGGGAAAGAGACCCAGTACTTC. Translated, it gives CSASWQGKETQYF.

This chain joins TRBV18 and TRBJ2-1; 10 bases align to TRBD2. V shed 5 bases and J 8 bases; nucleotides not matched to a gene: 6. The CDR3 runs to 14 residues. From germline, CDR1 is KGHSH and CDR2 LQKENI. The DNA of the CDR3 is TGTGCCAGCTCAGTGGGGACTAGCGTGGATGAGCAGTTCTTC. It codes for CASSVGTSVDEQFF.

This clonotype occurred many times. The rearrangement joins TRBV20-1 to TRBJ1-4; 9 bases are a match to TRBD1. Germline V gives CDR1 DFQATT, CDR2 SNEGSKA (reference sequence). The ends lost 5 bases at V and 4 bases at J; junction bases unmatched: 8. The CDR3 has 15 residues. CDR3 DNA sequence: TGCAGTGCTCCGCGGACAGGGGCGGGTAATGAAAAACTGTTTTTT. As protein: CSAPRTGAGNEKLFF.

On this clonotype itself: Since a much larger clone is just one base distant, this may be a read error. The chain joins TRBV6-2 or TRBV6-3 to TRBJ2-1, with 11 bases that match TRBD2. CDR3 length: 20 residues. CDR1 MNHEY and CDR2 SVGEGT come from the germline V gene. CDR3 nucleotide sequence: TGTGCCAGCAGTTACTCCCTTTTTGAGACTAGCGGGACCCACTACAAAGAGCAGTTCTTC. Translated: CASSYSLFETSGTHYKEQFF.

This CDR3 is CASSLAAGSYEQYF. The CDR3, as DNA: TGTGCCAGCAGCTTAGCGGCCGGCTCCTACGAGCAGTACTTC. The chain employs TRBV7-2 and TRBJ2-7; D uncertain. Germline V gene data show CDR1 as SGHTA and CDR2 as FQGNSA. CDR3 length: 14 residues. Trimming left V 0 bases short and J 0 bases short, with 6 bases between.

In this sample, this clonotype turned up many times. This chain uses TRBV18 with TRBJ2-1; either TRBD1 or TRBD2 may fit D (5 bases each). CDR3 length: 16 amino acids. The V and J ends lost 3 bases and 2 bases respectively, with 14 bases between them. The germline gives CDR1 KGHSH, CDR2 LQKENI. The CDR3 spells CASSPNTGTAYNEQFF. CDR3 sequence (DNA): TGTGCCAGCTCACCGAATACCGGGACCGCCTACAATGAGCAGTTCTTC.

This clonotype was detected ten times or more. The rearrangement links TRBV4-1 to TRBJ1-4, with D possibly matching TRBD1 (5 bases). There are 18 residues in the CDR3. The germline CDR1 and CDR2 sequences are MGHRA and YSYEKL. Trimming stripped 0 bases from V and 0 bases from J, with 14 bases between. The DNA for the CDR3 is TGCGCCAGCAGCCAAGACCGGACGGGACGGACAACTAATGAAAAACTGTTTTTT. Its translation is CASSQDRTGRTTNEKLFF.

This clonotype was counted at least ten times. CDR3 DNA sequence: TGTGCCAGCAGCTCAGTAAGCTACGAGCAGTACTTC. Protein: CASSSVSYEQYF. The genes are TRBV11-1 and TRBJ2-7; D not resolved. The CDR3 consists of 12 residues. Per germline, CDR1 SGHAT and CDR2 FQDESV (reference sequence). Trimming removed 4 bases at V and 3 bases at J, with 7 bases between. The full variable domain, its missing parts supplied by reference TRBV11-1 and TRBJ2-7, is EAEVAQSPRYKITEKSQAVAFWCDPISGHATLYWYRQILGQGPELLVQFQDESVVDDSQLPKDRFSAERLKGVDSTLKIQPAELGDSAMYLCASSSVSYEQYFGPGTRLTVT.

This clonotype was counted at least ten times. The genes are TRBV5-1 and TRBJ2-3; perhaps TRBD2 as D (5 bases). CDR3 size: 13 residues. In germline, CDR1 is SGHRS, CDR2 YFSETQ. Trimming pared 8 bases from V and 1 base from J, leaving 11 bases between. CDR3 sequence: CASYAGGTDTQYF. CDR3 bases: TGCGCCAGTTACGCGGGCGGCACAGATACGCAGTATTTT.

This clonotype was seen at least ten times. The chain recombines TRBV7-9 with TRBJ2-1; 7 bases align to TRBD2. Trimming removed 3 bases from V and 9 bases from J; junction bases left unmatched: 8. The germline V gene encodes CDR1 SEHNR and CDR2 FQNEAQ (reference sequence). CDR3 length: 14 residues. Here the CDR3 DNA reads TGTGCCAGCAGCTTCGGACTAGTCTTCGGTGAGCAGTTCTTC. Residues: CASSFGLVFGEQFF. Full variable domain (rest looked up from reference TRBV7-9 and TRBJ2-1): DTGVSQNPRHKITKRGQNVTFRCDPISEHNRLYWYRQTLGQGPEFLTYFQNEAQLEKSRLLSDRFSAERPKGSFSTLEIQRTEQGDSAMYLCASSFGLVFGEQFFGPGTRLTVL.

This clonotype showed up many times. The rearrangement links TRBV5-1 to TRBJ2-3, with D perhaps TRBD1 (6 bases). Germline CDR1 SGHRS, CDR2 YFSETQ. The germline V and J ends were trimmed by 0 bases and 0 bases, with 8 bases remaining between them. The CDR3 length is 15 residues. The CDR3 DNA sequence: TGCGCCAGCAGCTTGGGACAGGAGAGCACAGATACGCAGTATTTT. This encodes CASSLGQESTDTQYF.

This clonotype came up many times. This chain uses TRBV10-3 with TRBJ2-2; D not certain. The CDR3 covers 13 residues. Germline V gives CDR1 ENHRY, CDR2 SYGVKD. Trimming pared 6 bases from V and 7 bases from J, leaving 12 bases between. The CDR3 loop reads CAIRPNGIGELFF. Here the CDR3 DNA reads TGTGCCATCAGGCCTAATGGGATCGGGGAGCTGTTTTTT.

This clonotype has at least ten counts. This chain links TRBV5-1 with TRBJ2-3; the match to TRBD2 covers 14 bases. Unmatched junction bases numbered 16, after V lost 4 bases and J lost 0 bases. This CDR3 spans 21 amino acids. CDR1 and CDR2 (germline): SGHRS, YFSETQ. Written as DNA, the CDR3 is TGCGCCAGCAGCCCCGCTGGGACTAGCGGGAGTTTAAGTGCGAGCACAGATACGCAGTATTTT. Protein: CASSPAGTSGSLSASTDTQYF.